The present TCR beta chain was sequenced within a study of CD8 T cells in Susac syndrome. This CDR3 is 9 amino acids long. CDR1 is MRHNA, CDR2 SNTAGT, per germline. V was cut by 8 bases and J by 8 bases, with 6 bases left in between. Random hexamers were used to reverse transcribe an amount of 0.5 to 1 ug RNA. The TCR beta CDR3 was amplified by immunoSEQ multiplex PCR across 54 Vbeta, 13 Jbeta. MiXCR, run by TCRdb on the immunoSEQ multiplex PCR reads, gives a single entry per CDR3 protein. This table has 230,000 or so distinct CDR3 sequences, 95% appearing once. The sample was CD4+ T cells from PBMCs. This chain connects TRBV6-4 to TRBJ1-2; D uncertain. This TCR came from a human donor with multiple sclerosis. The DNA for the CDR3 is TGTGCCAGCCAGCGCGGCTACACCTTC. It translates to CASQRGYTF.